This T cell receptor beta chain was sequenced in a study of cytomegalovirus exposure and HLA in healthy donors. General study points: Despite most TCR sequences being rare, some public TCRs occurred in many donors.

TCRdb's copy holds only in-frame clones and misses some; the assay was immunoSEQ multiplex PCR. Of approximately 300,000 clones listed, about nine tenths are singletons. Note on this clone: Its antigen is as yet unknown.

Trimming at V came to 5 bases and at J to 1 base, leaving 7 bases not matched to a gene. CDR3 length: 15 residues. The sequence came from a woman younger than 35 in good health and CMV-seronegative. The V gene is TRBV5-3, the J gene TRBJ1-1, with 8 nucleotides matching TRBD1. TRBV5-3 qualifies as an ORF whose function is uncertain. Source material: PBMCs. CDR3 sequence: CARSVGDRQNTEAFF. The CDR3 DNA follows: TGTGCCAGAAGTGTAGGGGACAGGCAGAACACTGAAGCTTTCTTT.